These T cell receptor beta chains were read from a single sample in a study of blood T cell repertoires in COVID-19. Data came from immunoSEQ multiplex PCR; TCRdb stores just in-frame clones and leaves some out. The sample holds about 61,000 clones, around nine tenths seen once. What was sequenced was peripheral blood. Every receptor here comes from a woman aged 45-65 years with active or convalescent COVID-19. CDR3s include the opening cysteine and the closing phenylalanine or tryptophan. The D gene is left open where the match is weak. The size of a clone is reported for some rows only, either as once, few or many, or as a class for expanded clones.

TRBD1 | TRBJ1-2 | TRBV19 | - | CASTLTGPDYGYTF | TGTGCCAGTACCTTGACAGGGCCCGACTATGGCTACACCTTC
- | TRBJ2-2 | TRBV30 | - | CAWSVGGPPPQGELFF | TGTGCCTGGAGTGTAGGGGGACCCCCGCCCCAAGGGGAGCTGTTTTTT
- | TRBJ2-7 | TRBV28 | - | CASSPGGAAGDKGSYEQYF | TGTGCCAGCAGCCCGGGCGGGGCCGCCGGGGATAAGGGCTCCTACGAGCAGTACTTC
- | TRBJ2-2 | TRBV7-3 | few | CASSPENTGELFF | TGTGCCAGCAGCCCAGAGAACACCGGGGAGCTGTTTTTT
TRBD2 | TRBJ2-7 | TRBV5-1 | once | CASSLVAGVDEQYF | TGCGCCAGCAGCTTGGTAGCGGGAGTCGATGAGCAGTACTTC
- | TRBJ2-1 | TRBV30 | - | CAWSVGGSPLDEQFF | TGTGCCTGGAGTGTGGGCGGGTCCCCCCTCGATGAGCAGTTCTTC
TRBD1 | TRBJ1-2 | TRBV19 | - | CASSTLSRTGGSGYTF | TGTGCCAGTAGTACCCTATCCCGGACAGGGGGCAGTGGCTACACCTTC
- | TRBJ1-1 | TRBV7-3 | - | CASSLGRGLAFF | TGTGCCAGCAGCTTGGGTAGGGGTTTAGCTTTCTTT
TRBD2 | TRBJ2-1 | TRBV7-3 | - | CASSRLAAAYNEQFF | TGTGCCAGCAGCCGACTAGCGGCAGCCTACAATGAGCAGTTCTTC
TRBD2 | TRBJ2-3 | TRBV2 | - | CASGGLADTDTQYF | TGTGCCAGCGGCGGACTAGCGGACACAGATACGCAGTATTTT
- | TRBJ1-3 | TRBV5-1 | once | CASRTGTGTGNTIYF | TGCGCCAGCAGAACCGGTACGGGTACTGGAAACACCATATATTTT
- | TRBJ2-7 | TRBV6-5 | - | CASSYSSEGLYEQYF | TGTGCCAGCAGTTACTCCTCGGAGGGACTCTACGAGCAGTACTTC
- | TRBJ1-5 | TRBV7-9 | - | CASSRDGDQPQHF | TGTGCCAGCAGCCGTGACGGAGATCAGCCCCAGCATTTT
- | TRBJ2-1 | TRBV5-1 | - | CASGSERRSAEQFF | TGCGCCAGCGGCTCCGAGCGGAGATCAGCTGAGCAGTTCTTC
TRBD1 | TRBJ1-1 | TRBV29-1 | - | CSVWDSAVNTEAFF | TGCAGCGTTTGGGACAGCGCAGTGAACACTGAAGCTTTCTTT
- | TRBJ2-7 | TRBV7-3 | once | CASSLGGTPYEQYF | TGTGCCAGCAGCTTAGGAGGGACTCCCTACGAGCAGTACTTC